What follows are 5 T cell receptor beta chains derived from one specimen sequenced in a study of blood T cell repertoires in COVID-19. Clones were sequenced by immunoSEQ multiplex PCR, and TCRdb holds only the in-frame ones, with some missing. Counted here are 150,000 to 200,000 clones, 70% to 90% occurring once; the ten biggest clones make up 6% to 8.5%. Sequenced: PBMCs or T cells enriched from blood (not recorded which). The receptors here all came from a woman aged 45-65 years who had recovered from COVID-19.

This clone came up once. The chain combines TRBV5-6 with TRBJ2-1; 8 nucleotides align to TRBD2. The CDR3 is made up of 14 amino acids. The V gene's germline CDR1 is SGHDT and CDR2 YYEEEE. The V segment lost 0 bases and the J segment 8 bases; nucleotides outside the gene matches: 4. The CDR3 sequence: CASSLGPSGYEQFF. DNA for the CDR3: TGTGCCAGCAGCTTGGGGCCTAGCGGGTATGAGCAGTTCTTC.

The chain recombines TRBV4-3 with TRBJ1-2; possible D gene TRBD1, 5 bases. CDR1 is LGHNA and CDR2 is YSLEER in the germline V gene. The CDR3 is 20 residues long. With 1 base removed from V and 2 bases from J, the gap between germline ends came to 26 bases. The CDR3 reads CASSQGLAPGRDNQNYGYTF. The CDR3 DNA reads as TGCGCCAGCAGCCAAGGACTGGCTCCAGGGCGAGACAATCAGAACTATGGCTACACCTTC.

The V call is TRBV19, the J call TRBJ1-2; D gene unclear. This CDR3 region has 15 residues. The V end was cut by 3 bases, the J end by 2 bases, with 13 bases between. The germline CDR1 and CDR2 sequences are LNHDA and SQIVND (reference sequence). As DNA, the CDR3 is TGTGCCAGTAGTATTTTGGGCAGGCCGAACTATGGCTACACCTTC. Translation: CASSILGRPNYGYTF.

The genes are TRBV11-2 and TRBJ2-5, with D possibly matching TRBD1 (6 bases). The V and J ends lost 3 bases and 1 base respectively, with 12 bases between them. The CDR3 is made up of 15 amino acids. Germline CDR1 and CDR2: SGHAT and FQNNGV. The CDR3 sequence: CASSFRGNSQETQYF. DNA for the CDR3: TGTGCCAGCAGCTTTAGGGGGAACAGCCAAGAGACCCAGTACTTC.

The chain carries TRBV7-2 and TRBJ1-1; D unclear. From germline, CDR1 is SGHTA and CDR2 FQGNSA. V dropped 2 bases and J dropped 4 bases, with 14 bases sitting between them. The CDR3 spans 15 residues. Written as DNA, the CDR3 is TGTGCCAGCAGCTTACTAAGCGCTACGGGCACTGAAGCTTTCTTT. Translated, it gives CASSLLSATGTEAFF.